Listed below are T cell receptor beta chains from one sample, sequenced in a study of blood T cell repertoires in COVID-19. The protocol was immunoSEQ multiplex PCR, while the TCRdb copy is restricted to in-frame clones and leaves out a portion. The repertoire holds about 220,000 clones, with around four fifths as singletons. Material: peripheral blood. These receptors all stem from an older woman who had recovered from COVID-19. The CDR3 runs from the conserved cysteine through the conserved F or W. D genes are given only for firm matches. Clone size is shown for a subset of rows, as once, few, many or a class of expanded clone.

V	J	size	D	DNA	CDR3
TRBV10-3	TRBJ2-5	once	TRBD2	TGTGCCATCAGTGAGTCCCAGCGGGGGGCCTCAGAGACCCAGTACTTC	CAISESQRGASETQYF
TRBV6-2/TRBV6-3	TRBJ1-1	.	TRBD1	TGTGCCAGCAGTTGGGAGACAGGGGGCGCGTCGAACACTGAAGCTTTCTTT	CASSWETGGASNTEAFF
TRBV6-2/TRBV6-3	TRBJ2-7	.	TRBD2	TGTGCCAGCAGTTACGAGGCTAGCGGGGCCGTATACTTC	CASSYEASGAVYF
TRBV5-1	TRBJ1-1	.	.	TGCGCCAGCAGCCCCCGGCGGGGTGGGGGGACTGAAGCTTTCTTT	CASSPRRGGGTEAFF
TRBV6-5	TRBJ2-1	.	TRBD1	TGTGCCAGCAGGGACAGGGGGCTTGATGAGCAGTTCTTC	CASRDRGLDEQFF
TRBV4-1	TRBJ1-2	.	TRBD1	TGCGCCAGCAGCCAGACCCCAGGGGGCGACTATGGCTACACCTTC	CASSQTPGGDYGYTF
TRBV3-1/TRBV3-2	TRBJ2-7	.	.	TGTGCCAGCAGCCCCGGAGATAGCGGCTTGGGGGAGCAGTACTTC	CASSPGDSGLGEQYF
TRBV3-1/TRBV3-2	TRBJ2-7	.	TRBD1	TGTGCCAGCACCGCCGGGACAGTGGACGAGCAGTACTTC	CASTAGTVDEQYF
TRBV27	TRBJ2-3	.	TRBD2	TGTGCCAGCAGTGTCAACTTCTTAGCGGGGGCGCCATCAGATACGCAGTATTTT	CASSVNFLAGAPSDTQYF
TRBV6-1	TRBJ2-5	.	.	TGTGCCAGCAGTGACCCCCCCGGCAGGGAAGAGACCCAGTACTTC	CASSDPPGREETQYF
TRBV2	TRBJ2-1	.	TRBD2	TGTGCCAGCAAAGGTCGGGGGGATGAGCAGTTCTTC	CASKGRGDEQFF
TRBV4-1	TRBJ1-5	.	.	TGCGCCAGCAGCCAAGTGTACAGGAATCAGCCCCAGCATTTT	CASSQVYRNQPQHF
TRBV2	TRBJ2-1	.	TRBD2	TGTGCCAGCACCTCACTAGCGGGGGGGTGGGTTGAGCAGTTCTTC	CASTSLAGGWVEQFF
TRBV10-3	TRBJ1-1	.	.	TGTGCCATCAGTGACATCAGGGAATCGGCTGAAGCTTTCTTT	CAISDIRESAEAFF
TRBV18	TRBJ1-5	.	.	TGTGCCAGCTCACCAATATCGGGGGATAGCAATCAGCCCCAGCATTTT	CASSPISGDSNQPQHF
TRBV6-5	TRBJ2-7	.	.	TGTGCCAGCCGAACAGGTCGCTCCTACGAGCAGTACTTC	CASRTGRSYEQYF
TRBV13	TRBJ2-3	.	.	TGTGCCAGCAGCTCCCGTCGAGATACGCAGTATTTT	CASSSRRDTQYF
TRBV11-3	TRBJ1-2	.	.	TGTGCCAGTTTTCCCGGGGTGGATGGCTACACCTTC	CASFPGVDGYTF
TRBV10-2	TRBJ1-5	few	TRBD1	TGCGCCAGCAGAGAAGGGACAGAAACGAATCAGCCCCAGCATTTT	CASREGTETNQPQHF
TRBV5-6	TRBJ2-1	.	TRBD1	TGTGCCAGCAGCTTGTTAGGGCAGGGGGCGTTTTACAATGAGCAGTTCTTC	CASSLLGQGAFYNEQFF
TRBV11-2	TRBJ2-1	few	.	TGTGCCAGCAGCCAGGGACTTGACAATGAGCAGTTCTTC	CASSQGLDNEQFF
TRBV2	TRBJ1-6	.	TRBD1	TGTGCCAGCAGTGGACAGGGGGCTTCACCCCTCCACTTT	CASSGQGASPLHF